The 21 T cell receptor beta chains presented below share a single source sample, sequenced in a study of blood T cell repertoires in COVID-19. The protocol was immunoSEQ multiplex PCR, while the TCRdb copy is restricted to in-frame clones and leaves out a portion. The repertoire consists of tens of thousands of clones, with 60% to 80% occurring once and the leading ten covering under 6%. Material: PBMCs or T cells enriched from blood (not recorded which). The receptors stem from a woman in her forties or fifties with acute COVID-19.

The rearrangement joins TRBV12-3 or TRBV12-4 to TRBJ2-7; unclear D gene. The length of the CDR3 is 13 residues. The V and J ends lost 8 bases and 0 bases respectively, with 11 bases between them. DNA for the CDR3: TGTGCCAGCCGAGACACTTACTCCTACGAGCAGTACTTC. It is translated as CASRDTYSYEQYF.

This clone was recorded a few times. This chain uses TRBV24-1 with TRBJ2-1, with 8 nucleotides matching TRBD1. V lost 4 bases to trimming and J lost 8 bases; unmatched junction nucleotides: 18. The CDR3 runs 18 residues. Germline V gives CDR1 KGHDR, CDR2 SFDVKD. Written as DNA, the CDR3 is TGTGCCACCAGTGACGAACGACAACCGGGACAGGTTCGAGATGAGCAGTTCTTC. It encodes CATSDERQPGQVRDEQFF.

V is TRBV5-1 and J is TRBJ1-2; D is perhaps TRBD1 (6 bases). This CDR3 is built from 13 residues. The V end lost 4 bases, the J end lost 2 bases, and 9 bases lay between the germline ends. Germline lookup yields CDR1 SGHRS and CDR2 YFSETQ. CDR3: CASSHRANYGYTF. DNA of the CDR3: TGCGCCAGCAGCCACAGGGCGAACTATGGCTACACCTTC.

The chain links TRBV18 to TRBJ2-7; D possibly corresponds to TRBD2 (6 bases). Germline V CDR1 and CDR2: KGHSH, LQKENI. This CDR3 contains 11 residues. Trimming cost V 9 bases and J 6 bases, with 12 bases left between them. The CDR3 region has the DNA TGTGCCAGACCCTGGGACTTCGAGCAGTACTTC. Protein product: CARPWDFEQYF.

The chain joins TRBV2 to TRBJ2-3; D might be TRBD1 (5 bases). With 6 bases removed from V and 5 bases from J, the gap between germline ends came to 15 bases. Germline V CDR1 and CDR2: SNHLY, FYNNEI. The CDR3 length is 14 residues. The CDR3 DNA sequence: TGTGCCAGCAGAGACTGGACACCCGGAGATACGCAGTATTTT. The encoded protein is CASRDWTPGDTQYF.

This sequence joins TRBV7-9 and TRBJ2-4; weak D call: TRBD1 (5 bases). The length of the CDR3 is 12 residues. Trimming took off 5 bases at V and 6 bases at J, with 8 bases between the two ends. Germline loops: CDR1 SEHNR, CDR2 FQNEAQ (reference sequence). CDR3 sequence: CASSPTVNIQYF. CDR3 sequence (DNA): TGTGCCAGCAGCCCGACAGTAAACATTCAGTACTTC.

The gene calls are TRBV11-2 and TRBJ2-3, with 8 bases that match TRBD1. The germline gives CDR1 SGHAT, CDR2 FQNNGV. Trimming took 7 bases from V and 4 from J; bases not matched to a gene: 10. The CDR3 totals 15 residues. The CDR3 protein is CASTQGDRPSDTQYF. CDR3 in DNA: TGTGCCAGCACCCAGGGGGACAGGCCTTCAGATACGCAGTATTTT.

Here the CDR3 DNA reads TGTGCCACCAGTTCCCTCTATGGCTACACCTTC. As protein: CATSSLYGYTF. The V gene is TRBV24-1, the J gene TRBJ1-2; D ambiguous. The CDR3 has 11 residues. Looked up from germline, CDR1 is KGHDR and CDR2 is SFDVKD. V lost 6 bases, J lost 4 bases, and 5 bases lay in between.

The chain is built from TRBV6-5 and TRBJ2-2; 9 bases agree with TRBD1. The germline gives CDR1 MNHEY, CDR2 SVGAGI. This CDR3 has 13 residues. V shed 11 bases, J shed 5 bases, and the junction held 6 bases outside the gene matches. The CDR3 DNA is TGTGCCTCCACGACAGGGGGAACCGGGGAGCTGTTTTTT. The encoded protein is CASTTGGTGELFF.

The chain uses TRBV18 and TRBJ1-1; tentatively, D is TRBD1 (5 bases). V was cut by 2 bases and J by 4 bases, with 11 bases left in between. CDR3 length equals 14 residues. Germline V gives CDR1 KGHSH, CDR2 LQKENI. CDR3 sequence reads: CASSPYRFPTEAFF. CDR3 coding DNA: TGTGCCAGCTCACCATACAGGTTTCCCACTGAAGCTTTCTTT.

V gene TRBV6-6 combines with J gene TRBJ1-1; no definite D call. Germline CDR1 MNHNY, CDR2 SVGAGI (reference sequence). The length of the CDR3 is 15 residues. With 0 bases removed from V and 2 bases from J, the gap between germline ends came to 10 bases. The CDR3 coding sequence is TGTGCCAGCAGTTACTCGGCGGGTTTCAACACTGAAGCTTTCTTT. It yields the protein CASSYSAGFNTEAFF.

V is TRBV7-3 and J is TRBJ1-6; 7 bases align to TRBD1. The length of the CDR3 is 15 residues. V shed 4 bases and J 2 bases; nucleotides not matched to a gene: 2. The germline CDR1 and CDR2 sequences are SGHTA and FQGTGA. CDR3 loop: CASSSTGPYNSPLHF. The DNA for the CDR3 is TGTGCCAGCAGCTCGACAGGGCCCTATAATTCACCCCTCCACTTT.

The table lists this clone with a count of one. The V and J genes are TRBV7-9 and TRBJ2-3; possible D gene TRBD2, 6 bases. V was shortened by 4 bases and J by 5 bases, with 10 bases between the two germline ends. CDR1 is SEHNR and CDR2 is FQNEAQ in the germline V gene (reference sequence). This CDR3 has 13 residues. CDR3 DNA sequence: TGTGCCAGCAGCTCCCAGGGAGGAGATACGCAGTATTTT. Its protein is CASSSQGGDTQYF.

V is TRBV25-1 and J is TRBJ2-7; 10 nucleotides match TRBD1. Germline trimming cut 6 bases from V and 6 bases from J; bases unmatched to any gene: 5. CDR3 length equals 13 residues. Per germline, CDR1 MGHDK and CDR2 SYGVNS. Here the CDR3 reads CASRRQGAGEQYF. The CDR3 region has the DNA TGTGCCAGCAGGAGACAGGGGGCAGGCGAGCAGTACTTC.

V gene TRBV7-6 combines with J gene TRBJ1-5; D is possibly TRBD1 (6 bases). The CDR3 is made up of 14 amino acids. Trimming shortened V by 3 bases and J by 3 bases, and 9 bases separated the two germline ends. CDR1 and CDR2 (germline): SGHVS, FNYEAQ. This chain's CDR3 is CASSLGDTNQPQHF. CDR3 coding DNA: TGTGCCAGCAGCTTGGGGGACACCAATCAGCCCCAGCATTTT.

The J gene is TRBJ2-2, the V gene TRBV12-3 or TRBV12-4; maybe TRBD1 (5 bases). V lost 9 bases and J 2 bases, leaving 10 bases between the germline ends. This CDR3 region has 13 residues. This chain's CDR3 is CASSDTNTGELFF. The CDR3 DNA reads as TGTGCCAGTTCGGACACCAACACCGGGGAGCTGTTTTTT.

The V and J genes are TRBV7-2 and TRBJ2-5, with 7 bases aligning to TRBD2. CDR3 size: 15 residues. Germline V gene sequence: CDR1 SGHTA, CDR2 FQGNSA. V lost 2 bases to trimming and J lost 7 bases; unmatched junction nucleotides: 10. The CDR3 region has the DNA TGTGCCAGCAGCTTACGTACTGGACTAGATGGGACCCAGTACTTC. This translates into CASSLRTGLDGTQYF. Drawing the rest from reference TRBV7-2 and TRBJ2-5, the complete variable domain is GAGVSQSPSNKVTEKGKDVELRCDPISGHTALYWYRQSLGQGLEFLIYFQGNSAPDKSGLPSDRFSAERTGGSVSTLTIQRTQQEDSAVYLCASSLRTGLDGTQYFGPGTRLLVL.

The chain recombines TRBV7-2 with TRBJ2-7; 8 bases match TRBD2. The germline gives CDR1 SGHTA, CDR2 FQGNSA. The CDR3 covers 15 residues. Trimming removed 5 bases from V and 3 bases from J; junction bases left unmatched: 9. The CDR3 sequence: CASSPGGAGDYEQYF. The CDR3 coding sequence is TGTGCCAGCAGCCCCGGGGGGGCCGGCGACTACGAGCAGTACTTC.

The rearrangement joins TRBV28 to TRBJ1-1; D perhaps matches TRBD1 (6 bases). The CDR3 totals 16 residues. Germline loops: CDR1 MDHEN, CDR2 SYDVKM. With 6 bases removed from V and 2 bases from J, the gap between germline ends came to 19 bases. The DNA of the CDR3 is TGTGCCAGCAGAGGGGGGGGCTTCGAGGGAAACACTGAAGCTTTCTTT. As protein: CASRGGGFEGNTEAFF.

The V and J genes are TRBV6-5 and TRBJ1-3; D is unclear. Trimming cost V 4 bases and J 4 bases, with 11 bases left between them. Per germline, CDR1 MNHEY and CDR2 SVGAGI. The CDR3 sequence is 14 residues long. The CDR3 DNA follows: TGTGCCAGCAGTTCTGTGGTAGCGGGAAACACCATATATTTT. It translates to CASSSVVAGNTIYF.

V usage is TRBV2 and J usage is TRBJ2-1; no firm D call. The germline V gene has CDR1 SNHLY and CDR2 FYNNEI. The CDR3 runs 12 residues. V was clipped by 7 bases and J by 7 bases, with 11 bases between them. The CDR3 loop is CASTVSTNEQFF. Written as DNA, the CDR3 is TGTGCCAGCACAGTCAGTACAAATGAGCAGTTCTTC.